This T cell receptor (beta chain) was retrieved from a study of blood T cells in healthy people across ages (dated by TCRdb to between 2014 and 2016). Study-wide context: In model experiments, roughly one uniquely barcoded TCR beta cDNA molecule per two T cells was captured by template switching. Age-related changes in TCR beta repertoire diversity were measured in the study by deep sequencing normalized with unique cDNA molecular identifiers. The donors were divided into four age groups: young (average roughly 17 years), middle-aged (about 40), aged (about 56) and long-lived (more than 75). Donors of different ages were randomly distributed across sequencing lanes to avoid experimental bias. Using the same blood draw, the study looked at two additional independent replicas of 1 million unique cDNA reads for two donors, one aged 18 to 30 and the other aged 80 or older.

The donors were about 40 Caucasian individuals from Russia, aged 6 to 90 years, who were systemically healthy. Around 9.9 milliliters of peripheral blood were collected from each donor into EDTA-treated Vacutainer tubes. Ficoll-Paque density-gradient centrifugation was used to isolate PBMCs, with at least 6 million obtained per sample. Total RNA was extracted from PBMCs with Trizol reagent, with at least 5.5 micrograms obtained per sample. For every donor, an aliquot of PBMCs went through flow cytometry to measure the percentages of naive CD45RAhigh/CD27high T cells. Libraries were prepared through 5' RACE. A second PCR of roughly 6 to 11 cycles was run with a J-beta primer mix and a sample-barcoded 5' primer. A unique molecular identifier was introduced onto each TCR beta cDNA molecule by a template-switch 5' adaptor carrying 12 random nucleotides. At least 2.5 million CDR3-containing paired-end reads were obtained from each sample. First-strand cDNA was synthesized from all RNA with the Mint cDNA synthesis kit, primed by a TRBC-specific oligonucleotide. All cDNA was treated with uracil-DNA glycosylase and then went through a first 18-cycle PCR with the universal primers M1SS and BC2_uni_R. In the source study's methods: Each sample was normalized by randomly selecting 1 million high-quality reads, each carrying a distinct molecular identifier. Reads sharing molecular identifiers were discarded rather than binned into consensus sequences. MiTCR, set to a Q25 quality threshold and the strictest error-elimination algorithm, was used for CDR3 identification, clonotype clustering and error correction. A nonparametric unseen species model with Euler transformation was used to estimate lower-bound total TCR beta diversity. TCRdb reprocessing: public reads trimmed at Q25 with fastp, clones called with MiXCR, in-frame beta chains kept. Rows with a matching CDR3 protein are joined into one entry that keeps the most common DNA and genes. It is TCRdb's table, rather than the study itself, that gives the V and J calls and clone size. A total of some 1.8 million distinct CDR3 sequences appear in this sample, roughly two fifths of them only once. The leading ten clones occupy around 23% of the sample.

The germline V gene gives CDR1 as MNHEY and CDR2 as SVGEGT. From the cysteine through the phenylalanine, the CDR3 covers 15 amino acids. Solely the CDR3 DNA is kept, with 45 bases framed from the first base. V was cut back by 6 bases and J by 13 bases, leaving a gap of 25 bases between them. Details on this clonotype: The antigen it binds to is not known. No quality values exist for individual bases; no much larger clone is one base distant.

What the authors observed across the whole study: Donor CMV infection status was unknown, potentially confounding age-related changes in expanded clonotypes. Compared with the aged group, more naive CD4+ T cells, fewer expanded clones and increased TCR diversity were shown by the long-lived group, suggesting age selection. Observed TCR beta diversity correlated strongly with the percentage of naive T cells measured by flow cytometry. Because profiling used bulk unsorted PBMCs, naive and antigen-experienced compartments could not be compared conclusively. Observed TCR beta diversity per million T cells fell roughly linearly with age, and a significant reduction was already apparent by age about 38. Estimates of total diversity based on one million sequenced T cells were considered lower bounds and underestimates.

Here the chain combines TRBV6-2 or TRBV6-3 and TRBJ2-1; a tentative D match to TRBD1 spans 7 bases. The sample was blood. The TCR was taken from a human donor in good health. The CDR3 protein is CASSRDRDWRQTQFF. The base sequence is TGTGCCAGCAGCCGTGACAGGGACTGGCGGCAGACCCAGTTCTTC.